The TCR beta chain described here comes from a study of blood T cell repertoires in COVID-19. Study overall: The origin of the acute and convalescent COVID-19 samples was the United States, Italy and Spain.

This clone was recorded a few times. In the original workflow: Amplifying reference gene primers gave estimates of nucleated cell counts. Generated by immunoSEQ multiplex PCR, the TCRdb table keeps only in-frame clones and is missing some. V and J calls and clone size are those listed in that table; D and trimming were worked out from the DNA. The repertoire holds 84,000 or so clones, with approximately 90% as singletons. This TCR was sampled from a man aged 60 to 69 with acute or convalescent COVID-19. The sequencing input was peripheral blood.

As DNA, the CDR3 is TGTGCCAGCAGTGATGGGACAGGGGATGGCTACACCTTC. Amino acids: CASSDGTGDGYTF. This chain joins TRBV2 and TRBJ1-2; 10 bases align to TRBD1. This CDR3 has 13 amino acids. The germline V gene has CDR1 SNHLY and CDR2 FYNNEI. The trim removed 3 bases at V and 6 bases at J, leaving 1 base unmatched.